The rows below give T cell receptor beta chains drawn from one sample of a study of blood T cell repertoires in COVID-19. Method: immunoSEQ multiplex PCR; TCRdb's copy keeps in-frame clones and lacks some. Of roughly 260,000 clones listed, roughly 84% are singletons. Sequencing input: peripheral blood. The receptors originated from a woman aged 40 to 55 with active or convalescent COVID-19. Both conserved end residues are part of each CDR3. The order of the fields is J gene, D gene, V gene, clone size, CDR3 DNA, CDR3 protein. The D gene is left open where the match is weak. Size values are once, few and many counts, or a class for expanded clones, and some rows have none.

J gene: TRBJ1-4
D gene: -
V gene: TRBV5-6
clone size: -
CDR3 DNA: TGTGCCAGCAGCTTGACGACAGGCCTCACCCCTAGGGAAAAACTGTTTTTT
CDR3 protein: CASSLTTGLTPREKLFF

J gene: TRBJ2-3
D gene: -
V gene: TRBV10-3
clone size: -
CDR3 DNA: TGTGCCATCAGTTCTCTGGATACGCAGTATTTT
CDR3 protein: CAISSLDTQYF

J gene: TRBJ2-5
D gene: -
V gene: TRBV7-9
clone size: -
CDR3 DNA: TGTGCCAGCAGCCAAAGGGGATACCAAGAGACCCAGTACTTC
CDR3 protein: CASSQRGYQETQYF

J gene: TRBJ2-3
D gene: TRBD2
V gene: TRBV12-3/TRBV12-4
clone size: -
CDR3 DNA: TGTGCCAGCAGTCCGCGCGGGAGGGATACGCAGTATTTT
CDR3 protein: CASSPRGRDTQYF

J gene: TRBJ1-1
D gene: -
V gene: TRBV10-3
clone size: -
CDR3 DNA: TGTGCCATCAGTGAGTCGACGGGACAGAACACTGAAGCTTTCTTT
CDR3 protein: CAISESTGQNTEAFF

J gene: TRBJ1-2
D gene: -
V gene: TRBV2
clone size: -
CDR3 DNA: TGTGCCAGCAGTGAAACCAGGGCTAACTATGGCTACACCTTC
CDR3 protein: CASSETRANYGYTF

J gene: TRBJ1-2
D gene: -
V gene: TRBV6-5
clone size: -
CDR3 DNA: TGTGCCAGCAGGGCCGGGGGGACCCAGACAGGCTACACCTTC
CDR3 protein: CASRAGGTQTGYTF

J gene: TRBJ2-1
D gene: -
V gene: TRBV9
clone size: -
CDR3 DNA: TGTGCCAGCAGCGGGAGTCCTAACCCGACGAATGAGCAGTTCTTC
CDR3 protein: CASSGSPNPTNEQFF

J gene: TRBJ1-2
D gene: TRBD1
V gene: TRBV3-1/TRBV3-2
clone size: -
CDR3 DNA: TGTGCCACCAAATCCCGCTCCAGGGGGCCCCTAAATTTGTATGGCTACACCTTC
CDR3 protein: CATKSRSRGPLNLYGYTF

J gene: TRBJ1-6
D gene: -
V gene: TRBV30
clone size: -
CDR3 DNA: TGTGCCTGGCAGGGCGGTTCCTATAATTCACCCCTCCACTTT
CDR3 protein: CAWQGGSYNSPLHF

J gene: TRBJ1-2
D gene: -
V gene: TRBV18
clone size: -
CDR3 DNA: TGTGCCAGCTCACCAAGGGCAGGGGCCTCGTATGGCTACACCTTC
CDR3 protein: CASSPRAGASYGYTF

J gene: TRBJ1-5
D gene: TRBD1
V gene: TRBV4-2
clone size: -
CDR3 DNA: TGTGCCAGCAGTCAGGACAGGGTAGGCCAGCCCCAGCATTTT
CDR3 protein: CASSQDRVGQPQHF

J gene: TRBJ1-5
D gene: -
V gene: TRBV10-2
clone size: few
CDR3 DNA: TGCGCCAGCAGCCCCTCTAGTCAGGGAATTGGTGGCAATCAGCCCCAGCATTTT
CDR3 protein: CASSPSSQGIGGNQPQHF

J gene: TRBJ1-1
D gene: -
V gene: TRBV6-5
clone size: -
CDR3 DNA: TGTGCCAGCGTTAGAAACACTGAAGCTTTCTTT
CDR3 protein: CASVRNTEAFF

J gene: TRBJ2-2
D gene: -
V gene: TRBV2
clone size: -
CDR3 DNA: TGTGCCAGCAGCAGGGACACCGGGGAGCTGTTTTTT
CDR3 protein: CASSRDTGELFF

J gene: TRBJ2-3
D gene: -
V gene: TRBV15
clone size: -
CDR3 DNA: TGTGCCACCAGCAGGAACACAAGGACTATTGTCCCAGATACGCAGTATTTT
CDR3 protein: CATSRNTRTIVPDTQYF

J gene: TRBJ1-2
D gene: -
V gene: TRBV30
clone size: -
CDR3 DNA: TGTGCCTGGAGCCCCAGAAATGGCTACACCTTC
CDR3 protein: CAWSPRNGYTF

J gene: TRBJ1-2
D gene: TRBD1
V gene: TRBV7-9
clone size: -
CDR3 DNA: TGTGCCAGCAGCTCCGGGACAGGCCATACCTATGGCTACACCTTC
CDR3 protein: CASSSGTGHTYGYTF

J gene: TRBJ1-4
D gene: -
V gene: TRBV5-1
clone size: -
CDR3 DNA: TGCGCCAGCAGCTTTTCAGGGACTAATGAAAAACTGTTTTTT
CDR3 protein: CASSFSGTNEKLFF

J gene: TRBJ1-1
D gene: -
V gene: TRBV6-6
clone size: -
CDR3 DNA: TGTGCCAGCAGTTACGGGGGCAGTTTCCAGCCCGGGGAAGCTTTCTTT
CDR3 protein: CASSYGGSFQPGEAFF

J gene: TRBJ2-5
D gene: -
V gene: TRBV12-3/TRBV12-4
clone size: -
CDR3 DNA: TGTGCCAGCAGCGAGGGCAGACCAGAGACCCAGTACTTC
CDR3 protein: CASSEGRPETQYF

J gene: TRBJ1-2
D gene: -
V gene: TRBV7-2
clone size: -
CDR3 DNA: TGTGCCAGCAGCTTAGACAATTCTGATAGCTACACCTTC
CDR3 protein: CASSLDNSDSYTF

J gene: TRBJ2-7
D gene: TRBD1
V gene: TRBV5-1
clone size: -
CDR3 DNA: TGCGCCAGCAGCTCGCCGGACAGGGGGAAAGAGCAGTACTTC
CDR3 protein: CASSSPDRGKEQYF

J gene: TRBJ1-1
D gene: TRBD1
V gene: TRBV9
clone size: -
CDR3 DNA: TGTGCCAGCAGCGTGGGGACAGGGTCTGAAGCTTTCTTT
CDR3 protein: CASSVGTGSEAFF

J gene: TRBJ1-1
D gene: TRBD1
V gene: TRBV28
clone size: few
CDR3 DNA: TGTGCCAGCAGTTCACAACAGGGGCTCCCTGAAGCTTTCTTT
CDR3 protein: CASSSQQGLPEAFF

J gene: TRBJ1-2
D gene: -
V gene: TRBV25-1
clone size: -
CDR3 DNA: TGTGCCACCCTTTCGCCAGGGTATGGCTACACCTTC
CDR3 protein: CATLSPGYGYTF

J gene: TRBJ1-5
D gene: -
V gene: TRBV5-1
clone size: -
CDR3 DNA: TGCGCCAGCAGCTTGGATCCGGGCAATCAGCCCCAGCATTTT
CDR3 protein: CASSLDPGNQPQHF

J gene: TRBJ2-3
D gene: -
V gene: TRBV7-9
clone size: -
CDR3 DNA: TGTGCCAGCAGCCCCTCCACAGATACGCAGTATTTT
CDR3 protein: CASSPSTDTQYF

J gene: TRBJ1-6
D gene: -
V gene: TRBV7-3
clone size: -
CDR3 DNA: TGTGCCAGCAGCTTAAGTGGAGGGGCCGGGGTCTATTCACCCCTCCACTTT
CDR3 protein: CASSLSGGAGVYSPLHF

J gene: TRBJ1-2
D gene: -
V gene: TRBV5-1
clone size: -
CDR3 DNA: TGCGCCACGGGAGCTCGGGTACACTATGGCTACACCTTC
CDR3 protein: CATGARVHYGYTF

J gene: TRBJ1-4
D gene: -
V gene: TRBV11-2
clone size: -
CDR3 DNA: TGTGCCAGCAGCTTGACCGGACAGCCGTCACCTAATGAAAAACTGTTTTTT
CDR3 protein: CASSLTGQPSPNEKLFF

J gene: TRBJ1-5
D gene: -
V gene: TRBV6-2/TRBV6-3
clone size: -
CDR3 DNA: TGTGCCAGCAGTTACTCGCCCCAGGGAAGCAATCAGCCCCAGCATTTT
CDR3 protein: CASSYSPQGSNQPQHF

J gene: TRBJ1-6
D gene: -
V gene: TRBV2
clone size: -
CDR3 DNA: TGTGCCAGCACCCCTGGACAGTCCAATTCACCCCTCCACTTT
CDR3 protein: CASTPGQSNSPLHF

J gene: TRBJ1-1
D gene: TRBD1
V gene: TRBV7-6
clone size: -
CDR3 DNA: TGTGCCAGCAGCTTAGAACAGGGGGACACTGAAGCTTTCTTT
CDR3 protein: CASSLEQGDTEAFF

J gene: TRBJ2-7
D gene: TRBD2
V gene: TRBV6-5
clone size: few
CDR3 DNA: TGTGCCAGCAGTCGTAGCGGGGGCTCCTACGAGCAGTACTTC
CDR3 protein: CASSRSGGSYEQYF

J gene: TRBJ1-4
D gene: -
V gene: TRBV19
clone size: -
CDR3 DNA: TGTGCCAGTAGTCCTGGACAGTCAACTAATGAAAAACTGTTTTTT
CDR3 protein: CASSPGQSTNEKLFF

J gene: TRBJ1-2
D gene: TRBD1
V gene: TRBV6-1
clone size: -
CDR3 DNA: TGTGCCAGCAGTGAGGGGACAGCAGGCTACACCTTC
CDR3 protein: CASSEGTAGYTF

J gene: TRBJ1-5
D gene: -
V gene: TRBV15
clone size: few
CDR3 DNA: TGTGCCACCAGCAGAGATTCGGACAGGCCCCAGCATTTT
CDR3 protein: CATSRDSDRPQHF

J gene: TRBJ1-1
D gene: TRBD1
V gene: TRBV5-4
clone size: -
CDR3 DNA: TGTGCCAGCAGCATGGACAGGTCGAACACTGAAGCTTTCTTT
CDR3 protein: CASSMDRSNTEAFF

J gene: TRBJ2-7
D gene: TRBD1
V gene: TRBV5-5
clone size: -
CDR3 DNA: TGTGCCAGCAGCTTGGGGACAGGGGGTTTCTACGAGCAGTACTTC
CDR3 protein: CASSLGTGGFYEQYF

J gene: TRBJ1-2
D gene: TRBD1
V gene: TRBV28
clone size: -
CDR3 DNA: TGTGCCAGCAGTTTATTACAGGGGATTGGCTACACCTTC
CDR3 protein: CASSLLQGIGYTF

J gene: TRBJ2-1
D gene: TRBD1
V gene: TRBV10-1
clone size: -
CDR3 DNA: TGCGCCAGCAGTGAGTCGAGACAGGGCAATGAGCAGTTCTTC
CDR3 protein: CASSESRQGNEQFF

J gene: TRBJ2-1
D gene: TRBD1
V gene: TRBV5-1
clone size: -
CDR3 DNA: TGCGCCAGCAGCGGTTCAGGGGGCTACAATGAGCAGTTCTTC
CDR3 protein: CASSGSGGYNEQFF

J gene: TRBJ1-2
D gene: -
V gene: TRBV6-1
clone size: -
CDR3 DNA: TGTGCCAGCAGTGAAGCCCGGGGGGGGGCGGACGCCTTCTATGGCTACACCTTC
CDR3 protein: CASSEARGGADAFYGYTF